The 20 T cell receptor beta chains presented below share a single source sample, sequenced in a study of T cell responses to AZD1222 COVID-19 vaccine. The repertoire was sequenced with immunoSEQ multiplex PCR; TCRdb's copy has only in-frame clones and lacks some. The repertoire includes about 140,000 clones, around 93% of them detected once, and approximately 3.8% sits in the top ten. Sequenced material: peripheral blood, taken 28 days after the second AZD1222 dose. The receptor source for this set is an adult who received the AZD1222 COVID-19 vaccine.

The gene calls are TRBV30 and TRBJ2-7; no clear D. Per the germline V gene, CDR1 is GTSNPN and CDR2 is SVGIG (reference sequence). The CDR3 loop spans 13 amino acids. Trimming took off 0 bases at V and 0 bases at J, with 6 bases between the two ends. For the CDR3, the DNA is TGTGCCTGGAGTGTGTTGGGCTCCTACGAGCAGTACTTC. Protein product: CAWSVLGSYEQYF.

The J gene is TRBJ2-5, the V gene TRBV12-5; 9 nucleotides match TRBD1. CDR3 length: 14 amino acids. Germline CDR1 and CDR2: LGHNT and FRNRAP. The ends lost 6 bases at V and 5 bases at J; junction bases unmatched: 7. The CDR3 here is CASGAGQGRETQYF. The CDR3 coding sequence is TGTGCTAGTGGAGCCGGACAGGGGAGGGAGACCCAGTACTTC.

The chain couples TRBV19 to TRBJ1-1, with 7 bases matching TRBD1. The germline CDR1 and CDR2 sequences are LNHDA and SQIVND (reference sequence). This CDR3 has 13 amino acids. V shed 7 bases, J shed 5 bases, and the junction held 7 bases outside the gene matches. CDR3 nucleotide sequence: TGTGCCAGTAACCCAGGGGGGAGTACTGAAGCTTTCTTT. Protein product: CASNPGGSTEAFF.

The chain has TRBV9 and TRBJ2-3, with D possibly being TRBD2 (5 bases). The CDR3 loop spans 14 amino acids. V dropped 0 bases and J dropped 6 bases, with 11 bases sitting between them. Germline-derived CDR1 and CDR2 are SGDLS and YYNGEE. The CDR3: CASSVGGPGDTQYF. In DNA, the CDR3 is TGTGCCAGCAGCGTAGGAGGGCCCGGGGATACGCAGTATTTT.

This rearrangement joins TRBV6-5 to TRBJ1-5; a possible D gene is TRBD1 (5 bases). This CDR3 comprises 13 residues. Germline values: CDR1 MNHEY, CDR2 SVGAGI. The V gene lost 6 bases and the J gene lost 2 bases, with 8 bases spanning the gap. In DNA, the CDR3 is TGTGCCAGCAGACAACAGGGCAATCAGCCCCAGCATTTT. Its translation: CASRQQGNQPQHF.

The sample holds one count of this clone. The chain has TRBV28 and TRBJ1-2; no reliable D call. Germline V gene sequence: CDR1 MDHEN, CDR2 SYDVKM. CDR3 length equals 13 residues. The V gene lost 7 bases and the J gene lost 6 bases, with 15 bases spanning the gap. The CDR3 protein is CASNKPGSHGYTF. CDR3 nucleotides: TGTGCCAGCAACAAGCCGGGATCCCATGGCTACACCTTC.

The chain carries TRBV7-9 and TRBJ1-1; unclear D gene. CDR1 is SEHNR and CDR2 is FQNEAQ in the germline V gene (reference sequence). V shed 0 bases and J shed 0 bases, with 8 bases lying between them. The CDR3 runs to 15 residues. For the CDR3, the DNA is TGTGCCAGCAGCTTAGCGAAGGTAATGAACACTGAAGCTTTCTTT. Translated: CASSLAKVMNTEAFF.

V and J are TRBV7-2 and TRBJ2-1; D uncertain. Germline CDR1 and CDR2: SGHTA and FQGNSA. The V end lost 5 bases, the J end lost 10 bases, and 18 bases lay between the germline ends. This CDR3 comprises 14 residues. CDR3 in DNA: TGTGCCAGCAGCCAGGACCGCCCCCCCAACGAGCAGTTCTTC. As protein: CASSQDRPPNEQFF.

The chain combines TRBV28 with TRBJ1-5; D is possibly TRBD1 (5 bases). The CDR3 is made up of 14 amino acids. The V end was cut by 5 bases, the J end by 0 bases, with 8 bases between. Looked up from germline, CDR1 is MDHEN and CDR2 is SYDVKM. CDR3 protein: CASSQGLSNQPQHF. CDR3 sequence (DNA): TGTGCCAGCAGTCAGGGTCTTAGCAATCAGCCCCAGCATTTT.

V usage is TRBV10-3 and J usage is TRBJ2-1; weak D call: TRBD2 (6 bases). This CDR3 has 14 residues. Germline CDR1 reads ENHRY; CDR2 reads SYGVKD. Deletions cut 6 bases from V and 6 bases from J, with 15 bases between. CDR3 sequence: CAIRSGGEANEQFF. The CDR3 region has the DNA TGTGCCATCAGGAGCGGAGGGGAAGCCAATGAGCAGTTCTTC.

This rearrangement joins TRBV29-1 to TRBJ1-2; D is possibly TRBD1 (5 bases). Trimming stripped 4 bases from V and 9 bases from J, with 21 bases between. The CDR3 sequence is 14 residues long. Per the germline V gene, CDR1 is SQVTM and CDR2 is ANQGSEA. CDR3 in DNA: TGCAGCGTTGCCCGGTTAACGGGGGACGTACGCTACACCTTC. This encodes CSVARLTGDVRYTF.

The gene calls are TRBV11-2 and TRBJ2-7; D uncertain. Per germline, CDR1 SGHAT and CDR2 FQNNGV. The V end lost 5 bases, the J end lost 2 bases, and 10 bases lay between the germline ends. The CDR3 length is 13 residues. The chain's CDR3 is CASSPIVTYEQYF. DNA of the CDR3: TGTGCCAGCAGCCCAATCGTCACCTACGAGCAGTACTTC.

The chain combines TRBV10-3 with TRBJ2-1; TRBD1 agrees at 9 bases. After removal of 11 bases from V and 4 bases from J, the junction contained 6 bases not matched to a gene. Germline lookup yields CDR1 ENHRY and CDR2 SYGVKD. The CDR3 runs to 13 residues. For the CDR3, the DNA is TGTGCCCTTTCCGGGACAGGGTACAATGAGCAGTTCTTC. It is translated as CALSGTGYNEQFF.

The rearrangement joins TRBV6-6 to TRBJ1-1; TRBD1 aligns across 7 bases. The CDR3 loop spans 13 amino acids. The germline V gene encodes CDR1 MNHNY and CDR2 SVGAGI (reference sequence). The V segment lost 7 bases and the J segment 5 bases; nucleotides outside the gene matches: 7. CDR3 nucleotide sequence: TGTGCCAGCACCGCAGGGGGAGGAACTGAAGCTTTCTTT. As protein: CASTAGGGTEAFF.

The chain combines TRBV7-8 with TRBJ2-7; 11 nucleotides agree with TRBD1. Germline V gene sequence: CDR1 SGHVS, CDR2 FQNEAQ. This CDR3 has 21 amino acids. V lost 5 bases and J lost 0; bases outside the gene matches: 21. In DNA, the CDR3 is TGTGCCAGCAGCCAACGAATCGGGGGCCGATCAGGGACAGGGGGCTCCTACGAGCAGTACTTC. Protein product: CASSQRIGGRSGTGGSYEQYF.

V gene TRBV9 combines with J gene TRBJ2-7; possibly TRBD2 for D (5 bases). This CDR3 contains 14 residues. The V and J ends lost 0 bases and 2 bases respectively, with 9 bases between them. The germline V gene encodes CDR1 SGDLS and CDR2 YYNGEE. CDR3 residues: CASSVGGDPYEQYF. CDR3 coding DNA: TGTGCCAGCAGCGTAGGGGGAGATCCCTACGAGCAGTACTTC.

Only one count was recorded for this clone. The chain joins TRBV3-1 (or the pseudogene TRBV3-2) to TRBJ1-1; D ambiguous. The CDR3 sequence is 14 residues long. Germline V CDR1 and CDR2: LGHDT, YNNKEL (reference sequence). V dropped 1 base and J dropped 5 bases, with 11 bases sitting between them. The CDR3 region has the DNA TGTGCCAGCAGCCAAGTTCGATCACGGACTGAAGCTTTCTTT. This codes for CASSQVRSRTEAFF.

The chain couples TRBV27 to TRBJ1-1; 10 positions match TRBD1. This CDR3 region has 22 residues. The V gene end was trimmed by 4 bases and the J gene end by 0 bases; junction bases not matched to a gene: 23. Germline CDR1 reads MNHEY; CDR2 reads SMNVEV (reference sequence). The CDR3 region is CASSSSRQGAKSGGIMNTEAFF. The CDR3 nucleotides are TGTGCCAGCAGTTCCTCACGACAGGGGGCTAAGTCCGGGGGGATCATGAACACTGAAGCTTTCTTT.

The chain couples TRBV3-1 (or the pseudogene TRBV3-2) to TRBJ1-2, with D maybe TRBD1 (5 bases). This CDR3 contains 13 residues. Trimming shortened V by 2 bases and J by 7 bases, and 11 bases separated the two germline ends. From germline, CDR1 is LGHDT and CDR2 YNNKEL (reference sequence). The CDR3 DNA is TGTGCCAGCAGCCAAACAGGCAGGGTTGGCTACACCTTC. Translated: CASSQTGRVGYTF.

CDR3 loop: CASSRDSRPYEQYF. The DNA for the CDR3 is TGTGCCAGCTCAAGGGACAGCAGGCCCTACGAGCAGTACTTC. The V and J genes are TRBV18 and TRBJ2-7; 7 positions agree with TRBD1. Germline-derived CDR1 and CDR2 are KGHSH and LQKENI. V was clipped by 5 bases and J by 2 bases; unmatched bases: 6. The CDR3 is 14 amino acids.